This T cell receptor (beta chain) was obtained from a study of Tregs in tolerant kidney transplant recipients. This table comes from immunoSEQ multiplex PCR, and its TCRdb copy is limited to in-frame clones, with some not included. The table shows 30,000 or so clones, with 70% to 85% occurring only once. This clone was observed a single time. Its antigen is not known. The CDR3 has 14 amino acids. Trimming pared 1 base from V and 6 bases from J, leaving 12 bases between. Germline V gene data show CDR1 as MNHEY and CDR2 as SMNVEV (reference sequence). This clonotype was obtained from a human donor in good health. The V call is TRBV27, the J call TRBJ1-2, with D perhaps TRBD1 (5 bases). Sequenced material: Tregs from blood cultured with allogeneic cells. The CDR3 nucleotides are TGTGCCAGCAGTTTATTAGTAGGAGGGGATGGCTACACCTTC. Encoded protein: CASSLLVGGDGYTF.